These 20 T cell receptor beta chains came from one sample sequenced in a study of regulatory T cells in long-lasting Graves disease (dated by TCRdb to the early 2020s). The method was multiplex PCR. The sequencer was an Illumina HiSeq 4000. CDR3 regions were amplified by Arm-PCR with iRepertoire HTBI primers to construct TCR beta libraries. In-frame beta chains were kept once TCRdb had trimmed the public reads at Q25 with fastp and called clones with MiXCR. Merged by CDR3 protein, the rows form single entries marked with the most common genes and DNA. The sample table lists a few hundred thousand distinct CDR3 sequences, 20% to 25% of them with a count of one. The top ten clones comprise roughly 14% of the sample. The sample's time point label, decoded: persistent/refractory GD, antithyroid drugs over 5 years with positive TRAb. RNA was extracted from PBMCs in TRIzol for both TCR sequencing and RNA sequencing.

The sequences come from peripheral blood mononuclear cells (PBMCs), collected when the disease was refractory, from a patient treated with antithyroid drugs. The receptors stem from a female donor with Graves disease.

Of note for this clonotype: No conserved phenylalanine or tryptophan ends this CDR3, so it is likely a read error. V is TRBV7-2 and J is TRBJ1-1; D remains ambiguous. CDR3 length: 16 amino acids. Germline assignment: CDR1 SGHTA and CDR2 FQGNSA. Trimming removed 3 bases from V and 6 bases from J, with 20 bases in between. The CDR3 spells CASSFTPSGSESEAFS. The CDR3 bases are TGTGCCAGCAGCTTCACCCCTTCGGGGTCGGAGTCTGAAGCTTTCTCT.

This clonotype was seen a few times. The chain links TRBV6-2 or TRBV6-3 to TRBJ2-7; 13 bases line up with TRBD2. V dropped 0 bases and J dropped 4; count of bases not matched to a gene: 9. CDR1 and CDR2 from the germline V gene are MNHEY and SVGEGT. CDR3 length: 18 amino acids. The CDR3 reads CASSYSFHRTSGRYEQYF. The CDR3 coding sequence is TGTGCCAGCAGTTACTCCTTCCACCGGACTAGCGGGAGATACGAGCAGTACTTC.

The chain uses TRBV5-1 and TRBJ2-2, with 10 bases that match TRBD2. V lost 4 bases to trimming and J lost 3 bases; unmatched junction nucleotides: 6. Germline V CDR1 and CDR2: SGHRS, YFSETQ. The CDR3 runs to 16 residues. CDR3 in DNA: TGCGCCAGCAGCCTAACTAGCGGGATTGACACCGGGGAGCTGTTTTTT. It specifies CASSLTSGIDTGELFF.

This clonotype was picked up a small number of times. The V gene is TRBV19, the J gene TRBJ2-7, with D possibly TRBD2 on 5 matching bases. V was trimmed by 4 bases and J by 6 bases, leaving 13 bases between them. The CDR3 has 13 amino acids. Germline CDR1 reads LNHDA; CDR2 reads SQIVND (reference sequence). The CDR3 DNA sequence: TGTGCCAGTAGTAGGACTGGTCTCTCCGAGCAGTACTTC. Its translation: CASSRTGLSEQYF.

This chain uses TRBV25-1 with TRBJ1-3, with D possibly TRBD1 on 6 matching bases. Per the germline V gene, CDR1 is MGHDK and CDR2 is SYGVNS. This CDR3 contains 14 residues. With 10 bases removed from V and 0 bases from J, the gap between germline ends came to 13 bases. CDR3 sequence: CATDTGSSGNTIYF. CDR3 sequence (DNA): TGTGCCACAGACACAGGGAGCTCTGGAAACACCATATATTTT. Complete variable domain (other parts from reference TRBV25-1 and TRBJ1-3): EADIYQTPRYLVIGTGKKITLECSQTMGHDKMYWYQQDPGMELHLIHYSYGVNSTEKGDLSSESTVSRIRTEHFPLTLESARPSHTSQYLCATDTGSSGNTIYFGEGSWLTVV.

The chain is built from TRBV9 and TRBJ2-5; D is uncertain. There are 14 residues in the CDR3. Trimming stripped 2 bases from V and 5 bases from J, with 13 bases between. Germline V gives CDR1 SGDLS, CDR2 YYNGEE. CDR3 region: CASSVVLNGETQYF. DNA for the CDR3: TGTGCCAGCAGCGTCGTCCTAAACGGGGAGACCCAGTACTTC. Full variable domain (missing parts from reference TRBV9 and TRBJ2-5): DSGVTQTPKHLITATGQRVTLRCSPRSGDLSVYWYQQSLDQGLQFLIQYYNGEERAKGNILERFSAQQFPDLHSELNLSSLELGDSALYFCASSVVLNGETQYFGPGTRLLVL.

This chain connects TRBV30 to TRBJ1-1, with D perhaps TRBD1 (5 bases). This CDR3 has 13 residues. The V end was cut by 5 bases, the J end by 0 bases, with 10 bases between. CDR1 and CDR2 from the germline V gene are GTSNPN and SVGIG (reference sequence). The CDR3 DNA is TGTGCCTGGGACGGGGCCTTGAACACTGAAGCTTTCTTT. Its protein product is CAWDGALNTEAFF.

This clonotype was picked up many times. The chain carries TRBV7-2 and TRBJ1-1, with unresolved D. The V end was cut by 2 bases, the J end by 10 bases, with 11 bases between. The CDR3 is made up of 12 amino acids. CDR1 is SGHTA, CDR2 FQGNSA, per germline. CDR3 DNA sequence: TGTGCCAGCAGCTTATGGGGTTTTTCAGCTTTCTTT. As protein: CASSLWGFSAFF.

This clonotype was picked up a small number of times. This rearrangement joins TRBV20-1 to TRBJ2-5; 7 nucleotides align to TRBD2. The V gene end was trimmed by 8 bases and the J gene end by 5 bases; junction bases not matched to a gene: 8. Germline CDR1 is DFQATT and CDR2 is SNEGSKA (reference sequence). The CDR3 covers 12 residues. The CDR3 DNA follows: TGCAGTTTCAGGGAGGGGAGGGAGACCCAGTACTTC. The encoded protein is CSFREGRETQYF.

The chain couples TRBV9 to TRBJ2-7; no clear D. CDR1 SGDLS and CDR2 YYNGEE come from the germline V gene. CDR3 length: 13 residues. V was trimmed by 0 bases and J by 3 bases, leaving 7 bases between them. In DNA form, the CDR3 reads TGTGCCAGCAGCGTAGGAGGTCTCTACGAGCAGTACTTC. It translates to CASSVGGLYEQYF.

This clonotype showed up many times. This sequence joins TRBV24-1 and TRBJ2-6, with TRBD1 matching over 11 bases. The germline V gene has CDR1 KGHDR and CDR2 SFDVKD. J gave up 2 bases and V 9 bases, and 8 bases lay outside the gene matches. There are 17 residues in the CDR3. CDR3 DNA sequence: TGTGCCACCGGCCCGGGACAGGGGGGTACTGGGGCCAACGTCCTGACTTTC. It codes for CATGPGQGGTGANVLTF.

This clonotype came up a few times. The chain carries TRBV9 and TRBJ2-7; the D gene is possibly TRBD1 (6 bases). The CDR3 runs 14 residues. In germline, CDR1 is SGDLS, CDR2 YYNGEE. V shed 0 bases and J shed 0 bases, with 7 bases lying between them. CDR3 amino acids: CASSVADSSYEQYF. CDR3 nucleotide sequence: TGTGCCAGCAGCGTAGCGGACAGCTCCTACGAGCAGTACTTC.

V gene TRBV3-1 combines with J gene TRBJ1-1; 7 bases are a match to TRBD1. V trimming: 1 base; J trimming: 4 bases; junction bases outside the gene matches: 9. The CDR3 is made up of 16 amino acids. The V gene's germline CDR1 is LGHDT and CDR2 YNNKEL (reference sequence). CDR3 sequence (DNA): TGTGCCAGCAGCCAAGGTCTTGGCAGGGGGTCCACTGAAGCTTTCTTT. It codes for CASSQGLGRGSTEAFF.

This clonotype was seen a few times. The J gene is TRBJ1-1, the V gene TRBV7-2; TRBD1 might be the D (6 bases). The CDR3 is made up of 15 amino acids. Trimming shortened V by 6 bases and J by 1 base, and 15 bases separated the two germline ends. Germline lookup yields CDR1 SGHTA and CDR2 FQGNSA. CDR3 nucleotides: TGTGCCAGCAGGGTCAGAGGGGGAAGGAACACTGAAGCTTTCTTT. This gives the protein CASRVRGGRNTEAFF. The whole variable domain, filled in from reference TRBV7-2 and TRBJ1-1, reads GAGVSQSPSNKVTEKGKDVELRCDPISGHTALYWYRQSLGQGLEFLIYFQGNSAPDKSGLPSDRFSAERTGGSVSTLTIQRTQQEDSAVYLCASRVRGGRNTEAFFGQGTRLTVV.

V and J are TRBV4-2 and TRBJ2-5; 10 bases fit TRBD2. Germline V gives CDR1 LGHNA, CDR2 YNFKEQ. V lost 3 bases, J lost 5 bases, and 15 bases stayed unmatched. The CDR3 spans 18 residues. CDR3 amino acids: CASSHLSSGSLRPETQYF. The CDR3 nucleotides read TGTGCCAGCAGCCACCTATCTAGCGGGAGCCTTAGGCCGGAGACCCAGTACTTC.

This clonotype was recorded at least ten times. The chain links TRBV28 to TRBJ1-1; 9 bases map to TRBD1. From germline, CDR1 is MDHEN and CDR2 SYDVKM. CDR3 length: 15 residues. Trimming removed 4 bases from V and 2 bases from J; junction bases left unmatched: 5. CDR3 in DNA: TGTGCCAGCAGTTCCCCACAGGGGGCTAACACTGAAGCTTTCTTT. Translated, it gives CASSSPQGANTEAFF.

This clonotype was counted ten times or more. The chain recombines TRBV24-1 with TRBJ2-7; maybe TRBD1 (6 bases). Trimming took 7 bases from V and 1 from J, leaving 10 bases between them. CDR3 length: 13 residues. Per the germline V gene, CDR1 is KGHDR and CDR2 is SFDVKD. CDR3 DNA: TGTGCCACCAGCAGGGGTAGGTCCTACGAGCAGTACTTC. This encodes CATSRGRSYEQYF.

This clonotype has a single count. A far larger clone is just one base off, so this is likely a read error. This sequence joins TRBV12-3 or TRBV12-4 and TRBJ2-5; perhaps TRBD1 as D (5 bases). V was pared by 5 bases and J by 4 bases, with 14 bases between. CDR3 size: 14 residues. Here the CDR3 reads CASSPTEVRETQYF. The CDR3 DNA is TGTGCCAGCAGTCCGACAGAGGTCCGAGAGACCCAGTACTTC.

Written as DNA, the CDR3 is TGTGCCAGCTCACCAGGGCAGGCGTTTGAAAAACTGTTTTTT. Its protein is CASSPGQAFEKLFF. The V call is TRBV18, the J call TRBJ1-4; no definite D call. The CDR3 has 14 residues. Trimming removed 2 bases from V and 7 bases from J, with 11 bases in between. CDR1 and CDR2 (germline): KGHSH, LQKENI.

This clonotype was seen a handful of times. This chain uses TRBV20-1 with TRBJ2-4, with D possibly matching TRBD2 (5 bases). CDR1 and CDR2 from the germline V gene are DFQATT and SNEGSKA (reference sequence). Trimming cost V 1 base and J 6 bases, with 13 bases left between them. The CDR3 spans 14 residues. DNA of the CDR3: TGCAGTGCTAGAGGCAGAGGGCCTTCAAACATTCAGTACTTC. It encodes CSARGRGPSNIQYF.